The 9 T cell receptor beta chains presented below share a single source sample, sequenced in a study of T cell responses to AZD1222 COVID-19 vaccine. The method was immunoSEQ multiplex PCR; TCRdb's version includes in-frame clones alone and lacks a portion of them. Of about 120,000 clones in the sample, approximately 91% were seen once. The sample consisted of peripheral blood, taken on day 0 of AZD1222 vaccination. These TCRs come from an adult in good health.

The DNA for the CDR3 is TGTGCCAGCAGTTTACGGACCGTGGGTAATCAGCCCCAGCATTTT. Residues: CASSLRTVGNQPQHF. This chain links TRBV28 with TRBJ1-5; no definite D call. Germline assignment: CDR1 MDHEN and CDR2 SYDVKM. V lost 2 bases and J 4 bases, leaving 12 bases between the germline ends. The CDR3 loop spans 15 amino acids.

This rearrangement joins TRBV5-1 to TRBJ1-1; D gene unclear. The CDR3 has 13 residues. V was pared by 0 bases and J by 0 bases, with 3 bases between. Germline CDR1 reads SGHRS; CDR2 reads YFSETQ. The CDR3 protein is CASSLEVNTEAFF. The CDR3 coding sequence is TGCGCCAGCAGCTTGGAAGTGAACACTGAAGCTTTCTTT.

The CDR3 sequence: CASRVAGQGSTEAFF. The CDR3 DNA sequence: TGTGCCAGCAGGGTGGCGGGTCAGGGTAGTACTGAAGCTTTCTTT. The V call is TRBV5-5, the J call TRBJ1-1, with a possible D match to TRBD1 (5 bases). The CDR3 is made up of 15 amino acids. Germline V gene sequence: CDR1 SGHKS, CDR2 YYEKEE (reference sequence). V lost 5 bases, J lost 5 bases, and 19 bases lay in between.

The CDR3 loop reads CASSLPYQNTEAFF. The CDR3 DNA sequence: TGTGCCAGCAGTTTGCCATACCAGAACACTGAAGCTTTCTTT. The chain is built from TRBV28 and TRBJ1-1, with D unresolved. The ends were cut back, 3 bases at V and 1 base at J, with 9 bases in the middle. The CDR3 loop spans 14 amino acids. In germline, CDR1 is MDHEN, CDR2 SYDVKM.

The genes are TRBV28 and TRBJ2-1; 7 bases are a match to TRBD2. There are 14 residues in the CDR3. Germline CDR1 MDHEN, CDR2 SYDVKM. V gave up 11 bases and J gave up 4 bases; unmatched junction bases: 11. The DNA for the CDR3 is TGTGCCGTTCAACTAGCGCGGGCGTACAATGAGCAGTTCTTC. Its protein is CAVQLARAYNEQFF.

This chain connects TRBV23-1 to TRBJ1-4; no definite D call. TRBV23-1 is identified as an open reading frame with a role that is uncertain. V gave up 6 bases and J gave up 8 bases, with 7 bases separating them. The length of the CDR3 is 11 residues. The CDR3 is CASSPREKLFF. CDR3 nucleotide sequence: TGCGCCAGCAGCCCCAGGGAAAAACTGTTTTTT.

The chain is built from TRBV2 and TRBJ1-2, with TRBD1 matching 8 bases. J was trimmed by 1 base and V by 4 bases; bases with no gene match: 5. The CDR3 loop spans 15 amino acids. CDR1 and CDR2 from the germline V gene are SNHLY and FYNNEI. In nucleotides, the CDR3 is TGTGCCAGCAGTGCCGGGACAGGAGTTAACTATGGCTACACCTTC. This codes for CASSAGTGVNYGYTF.

This chain uses TRBV30 with TRBJ2-3; 7 bases are a match to TRBD2. The germline gives CDR1 GTSNPN, CDR2 SVGIG (reference sequence). CDR3 length equals 14 residues. The J segment lost 7 bases and the V segment lost 0 bases, leaving 7 bases of the junction unmatched. This CDR3 is CAWSVWGGMNTQYF. The CDR3 DNA reads as TGTGCCTGGAGTGTATGGGGGGGAATGAATACGCAGTATTTT.

The V gene is TRBV7-9, the J gene TRBJ2-3; D possibly corresponds to TRBD2 (5 bases). The ends were cut back, 0 bases at V and 3 bases at J, with 7 bases in the middle. The germline V gene encodes CDR1 SEHNR and CDR2 FQNEAQ (reference sequence). CDR3 size: 14 residues. CDR3 protein: CASSLAGRTDTQYF. CDR3 nucleotides: TGTGCCAGCAGCTTAGCGGGGAGAACAGATACGCAGTATTTT.